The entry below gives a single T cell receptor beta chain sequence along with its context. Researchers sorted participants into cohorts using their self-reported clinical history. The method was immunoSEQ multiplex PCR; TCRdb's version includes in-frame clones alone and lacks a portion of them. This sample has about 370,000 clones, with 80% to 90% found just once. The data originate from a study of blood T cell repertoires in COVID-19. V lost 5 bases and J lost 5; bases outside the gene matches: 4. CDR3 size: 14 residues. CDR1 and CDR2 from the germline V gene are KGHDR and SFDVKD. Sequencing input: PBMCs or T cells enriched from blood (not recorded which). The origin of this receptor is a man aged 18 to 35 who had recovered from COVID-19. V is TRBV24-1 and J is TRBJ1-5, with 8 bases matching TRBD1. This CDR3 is CATSGGQGYQPQHF. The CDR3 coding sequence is TGTGCCACCAGTGGAGGACAGGGATATCAGCCCCAGCATTTT.